Presented here are 31 T cell receptor beta chains from one specimen sequenced in a study of T cell changes during pregnancy in multiple sclerosis. Measured with immunoSEQ multiplex PCR; TCRdb has only the in-frame clones, and not every one. Among 40,000 to 55,000 clones listed, 90% to 95% were seen once. Sequencing was performed on CD8+ T cells from peripheral blood mononuclear cells, taken in the first trimester of pregnancy. Receptors originate from a female donor with multiple sclerosis, enrolled in a pregnancy study.

V and J are TRBV14 and TRBJ2-1; 8 nucleotides align to TRBD2. The CDR3 runs to 16 residues. V shed 4 bases and J 4 bases; nucleotides not matched to a gene: 9. Germline values: CDR1 SGHDN, CDR2 FVKESK. The CDR3 reads CASSPKGSGGYNEQFF. The CDR3 DNA reads as TGTGCCAGCAGCCCCAAAGGGAGCGGGGGTTACAATGAGCAGTTCTTC.

J is TRBJ1-5 and V is TRBV27; D remains unclear. The V end was cut by 6 bases, the J end by 6 bases, with 9 bases between. This CDR3 comprises 12 residues. Germline V gene lookup returns CDR1 MNHEY and CDR2 SMNVEV (reference sequence). Here the CDR3 reads CASSRVGQPQHF. The CDR3 DNA is TGTGCCAGCAGCCGGGTAGGTCAGCCCCAGCATTTT.

This rearrangement joins TRBV27 to TRBJ2-3, with 7 bases aligning to TRBD1. Losses at the gene ends were 8 bases for V and 2 bases for J; bases not matched to a gene: 16. Germline V gene lookup returns CDR1 MNHEY and CDR2 SMNVEV (reference sequence). CDR3 length equals 17 residues. CDR3 nucleotides: TGTGCCAGCGGCGATAGGGTTACAGGGGTATTCACAGATACGCAGTATTTT. This sequence encodes CASGDRVTGVFTDTQYF.

This chain uses TRBV25-1 with TRBJ1-1; D call uncertain. This CDR3 is 12 amino acids long. Trimming stripped 3 bases from V and 3 bases from J, with 5 bases between. Germline assignment: CDR1 MGHDK and CDR2 SYGVNS. The CDR3 is CASSESYTEAFF. As DNA, the CDR3 is TGTGCCAGCAGTGAGAGTTACACTGAAGCTTTCTTT.

The chain links TRBV4-1 to TRBJ1-4, with a possible D match to TRBD1 (5 bases). V gave up 3 bases and J gave up 8 bases, with 13 bases separating them. The CDR3 has 14 amino acids. Germline CDR1 and CDR2: MGHRA and YSYEKL. The CDR3 region is CASSQGDWMEKLFF. CDR3 DNA: TGCGCCAGCAGCCAGGGGGACTGGATGGAAAAACTGTTTTTT.

The chain is built from TRBV7-6 and TRBJ2-7, with 7 bases fitting TRBD1. Unmatched junction bases numbered 4, after V lost 5 bases and J lost 3 bases. The length of the CDR3 is 13 residues. Germline values: CDR1 SGHVS, CDR2 FNYEAQ. This CDR3 reads CASSPGTDYEQYF. The CDR3 DNA sequence: TGTGCCAGCAGCCCTGGGACAGACTACGAGCAGTACTTC.

V and J are TRBV2 and TRBJ2-3; a weak D match, TRBD1 (5 bases). CDR3 size: 13 residues. V shed 2 bases and J shed 3 bases, with 6 bases lying between them. In germline, CDR1 is SNHLY, CDR2 FYNNEI. CDR3 nucleotides: TGTGCCAGCAGTGAACCAGGGACAGATACGCAGTATTTT. Translation: CASSEPGTDTQYF.

This chain joins TRBV2 and TRBJ2-5, with a possible D match to TRBD1 (5 bases). This CDR3 has 12 residues. The germline V gene has CDR1 SNHLY and CDR2 FYNNEI. V lost 5 bases and J 4 bases, leaving 8 bases between the germline ends. The CDR3 DNA is TGTGCCAGCAGTCCCACAGGAGAGACCCAGTACTTC. This sequence encodes CASSPTGETQYF.

The chain recombines TRBV29-1 with TRBJ2-1; D may be TRBD2 (5 bases). This CDR3 is 13 amino acids long. Trimming cost V 7 bases and J 6 bases, with 16 bases left between them. The germline gives CDR1 SQVTM, CDR2 ANQGSEA. The CDR3 DNA is TGCAGCGCACCGCCGGGGTCAGGCAATGAGCAGTTCTTC. This encodes CSAPPGSGNEQFF.

This sequence joins TRBV14 and TRBJ1-2; 10 bases agree with TRBD1. Germline CDR1 is SGHDN and CDR2 is FVKESK. V was pared by 0 bases and J by 0 bases, with 16 bases of the junction left unmatched. This CDR3 is 21 amino acids long. CDR3 coding DNA: TGTGCCAGCAGCCAAGAGGTTCCCTTTCCCGGGACAGGGGCTTCTAACTATGGCTACACCTTC. Protein sequence: CASSQEVPFPGTGASNYGYTF.

The V and J genes are TRBV6-5 and TRBJ1-2; unclear D gene. CDR3 size: 12 residues. V was shortened by 0 bases and J by 7 bases, with 6 bases between the two germline ends. CDR1 is MNHEY, CDR2 SVGAGI, per germline. The CDR3 region has the DNA TGTGCCAGCAGTTACTCGGGCATTGGCTACACCTTC. It yields the protein CASSYSGIGYTF.

The genes are TRBV19 and TRBJ1-5, with 8 bases aligning to TRBD1. Germline V gives CDR1 LNHDA, CDR2 SQIVND (reference sequence). The CDR3 contains 15 residues. The V segment lost 3 bases and the J segment 2 bases; nucleotides outside the gene matches: 3. The CDR3 region has the DNA TGTGCCAGTAGTATCAGGGGGCGAGGCAATCAGCCCCAGCATTTT. Residues: CASSIRGRGNQPQHF. The entire variable domain, with the rest obtained from reference TRBV19 and TRBJ1-5, is as follows: DGGITQSPKYLFRKEGQNVTLSCEQNLNHDAMYWYRQDPGQGLRLIYYSQIVNDFQKGDIAEGYSVSREKKESFPLTVTSAQKNPTAFYLCASSIRGRGNQPQHFGDGTRLSIL.

This rearrangement joins TRBV25-1 to TRBJ1-5, with unresolved D. The CDR3 length is 14 residues. The germline V gene has CDR1 MGHDK and CDR2 SYGVNS. With 3 bases removed from V and 4 bases from J, the gap between germline ends came to 10 bases. The CDR3 bases are TGTGCCAGCAGTGAGCGAGCCATTAATCAGCCCCAGCATTTT. It codes for CASSERAINQPQHF. The whole variable domain, filled in from reference TRBV25-1 and TRBJ1-5, reads EADIYQTPRYLVIGTGKKITLECSQTMGHDKMYWYQQDPGMELHLIHYSYGVNSTEKGDLSSESTVSRIRTEHFPLTLESARPSHTSQYLCASSERAINQPQHFGDGTRLSIL.

CDR3 sequence (DNA): TGTGCCAGCAGAGACAAGATCCTTTACCAAGAGACCCAGTACTTC. This translates into CASRDKILYQETQYF. V gene TRBV2 combines with J gene TRBJ2-5; D is ambiguous. Germline V lookup: CDR1 SNHLY, CDR2 FYNNEI. The CDR3 loop spans 15 amino acids. Between the trimmed V and J ends, which lost 6 bases and 0 bases, there was a span of 14 bases. Supplemented by reference TRBV2 and TRBJ2-5, the full variable domain reads EPEVTQTPSHQVTQMGQEVILRCVPISNHLYFYWYRQILGQKVEFLVSFYNNEISEKSEIFDDQFSVERPDGSNFTLKIRSTKLEDSAMYFCASRDKILYQETQYFGPGTRLLVL.

V is TRBV5-4 and J is TRBJ2-2, with 8 bases that match TRBD1. With V trimmed by 4 bases and J by 1 base, 3 bases remained unmatched. The CDR3 spans 15 residues. In germline, CDR1 is SGHNT, CDR2 YYREEE (reference sequence). CDR3 DNA sequence: TGTGCCAGCAGCCTGGGACAGGAGAACACCGGGGAGCTGTTTTTT. Translated, it gives CASSLGQENTGELFF.

This rearrangement joins TRBV4-2 to TRBJ2-2; no clear D gene. The length of the CDR3 is 14 residues. Per germline, CDR1 LGHNA and CDR2 YNFKEQ. V was clipped by 6 bases and J by 9 bases, with 17 bases between them. The CDR3 bases are TGTGCCAGCAGTACGGGTGGATCCGACCGGGAGCTGTTTTTT. Translating it yields CASSTGGSDRELFF.

The chain recombines TRBV7-6 with TRBJ2-5; D is possibly TRBD1 (5 bases). V was cut by 5 bases and J by 0 bases, with 13 bases left in between. Germline V lookup: CDR1 SGHVS, CDR2 FNYEAQ. The CDR3 spans 15 residues. CDR3 sequence (DNA): TGTGCCAGCAGCCACCTCGTGGACAACCAAGAGACCCAGTACTTC. This codes for CASSHLVDNQETQYF.

V is TRBV9 and J is TRBJ2-7; 7 nucleotides line up with TRBD2. The ends lost 0 bases at V and 3 bases at J; junction bases unmatched: 6. The CDR3 loop spans 15 amino acids. Germline-derived CDR1 and CDR2 are SGDLS and YYNGEE. CDR3 in amino acids: CASSVGMAGVYEQYF. CDR3 DNA: TGTGCCAGCAGCGTAGGAATGGCGGGGGTCTACGAGCAGTACTTC.

The chain links TRBV5-8 to TRBJ1-5; TRBD1 matches at 8 bases. After removal of 2 bases from V and 2 bases from J, the junction contained 9 bases not matched to a gene. The germline V gene has CDR1 SGHTS and CDR2 YDEGEE. This CDR3 contains 17 residues. Written as DNA, the CDR3 is TGTGCCAGCAGCTTCCAAACAGGGGGGATAGGCAATCAGCCCCAGCATTTT. Amino acids: CASSFQTGGIGNQPQHF. The full variable domain, completed using reference TRBV5-8 and TRBJ1-5, is EAGVTQSPTHLIKTRGQQATLRCSPISGHTSVYWYQQALGLGLQFLLWYDEGEERNRGNFPPRFSGRQFPNYSSELNVNALELEDSALYLCASSFQTGGIGNQPQHFGDGTRLSIL.

The V call is TRBV7-9, the J call TRBJ2-5; D might be TRBD1 (6 bases). The CDR3 has 15 residues. V lost 3 bases and J lost 1, with 12 bases in between. CDR1 SEHNR and CDR2 FQNEAQ come from the germline V gene (reference sequence). The CDR3 region is CASSFPGDPQETQYF. CDR3 bases: TGTGCCAGCAGCTTCCCAGGGGACCCCCAAGAGACCCAGTACTTC.

The V gene is TRBV11-2, the J gene TRBJ2-5; weak D call: TRBD1 (6 bases). V shed 3 bases and J shed 4 bases, with 15 bases lying between them. Germline lookup yields CDR1 SGHAT and CDR2 FQNNGV. This CDR3 spans 15 amino acids. CDR3 DNA: TGTGCCAGCAGCTTCGCGCAGGGGTGGATAGAGACCCAGTACTTC. Translation: CASSFAQGWIETQYF.

The V gene is TRBV7-6, the J gene TRBJ2-2; the match to TRBD1 covers 7 bases. CDR1 and CDR2 (germline): SGHVS, FNYEAQ. The trim removed 4 bases at V and 7 bases at J, leaving 6 bases unmatched. The CDR3 length is 14 residues. This CDR3 reads CASSSTGSDGELFF. CDR3 coding DNA: TGTGCCAGCAGCTCGACAGGGTCGGACGGGGAGCTGTTTTTT.

V usage is TRBV28 and J usage is TRBJ2-3; 9 bases are a match to TRBD1. The germline V gene has CDR1 MDHEN and CDR2 SYDVKM. After removal of 5 bases from V and 3 bases from J, the junction contained 9 bases not matched to a gene. The CDR3 length is 16 residues. CDR3 nucleotide sequence: TGTGCCAGCAGTGGGGTAACAGGGGGCCTGACAGATACGCAGTATTTT. Translation gives CASSGVTGGLTDTQYF.

The rearrangement uses TRBV4-1 and TRBJ2-7, with a possible D match to TRBD1 (5 bases). CDR3 length: 15 amino acids. The germline V gene has CDR1 MGHRA and CDR2 YSYEKL. Trimming cost V 1 base and J 0 bases, with 10 bases left between them. The CDR3 spells CASSQVRTSSYEQYF. Here the CDR3 DNA reads TGCGCCAGCAGCCAAGTCCGGACATCCTCCTACGAGCAGTACTTC.

In this sample, this clone turned up once. V is TRBV14 and J is TRBJ2-3; TRBD2 is a possible D gene (5 bases). V was clipped by 4 bases and J by 7 bases, with 15 bases between them. Per the germline V gene, CDR1 is SGHDN and CDR2 is FVKESK. CDR3 length: 14 amino acids. The CDR3 bases are TGTGCCAGCAGCCTGGGTCCTAGCCTGTATACGCAGTATTTT. Encoded protein: CASSLGPSLYTQYF.

The sample holds one count of this clone. The chain uses TRBV5-4 and TRBJ2-7, with 7 bases identical to TRBD2. V shed 3 bases, J shed 4 bases, and the junction held 10 bases outside the gene matches. Germline CDR1 is SGHNT and CDR2 is YYREEE (reference sequence). The CDR3 has 15 amino acids. The CDR3 region is CASSSGRARIYEQYF. DNA for the CDR3: TGTGCCAGCAGCTCGGGGAGGGCCAGGATATACGAGCAGTACTTC.

The CDR3 sequence: CASSSTGTSGRVHEQFF. The CDR3 nucleotides are TGTGCCAGCAGCTCCACGGGGACTAGCGGGAGGGTCCATGAGCAGTTCTTC. The chain uses TRBV7-9 and TRBJ2-1, with TRBD2 matching 16 bases. This CDR3 is 17 amino acids long. CDR1 SEHNR and CDR2 FQNEAQ come from the germline V gene (reference sequence). The J segment lost 8 bases and the V segment lost 4 bases, leaving 8 bases of the junction unmatched.

The rearrangement uses TRBV11-2 and TRBJ2-7, with a tentative D call TRBD1 (5 bases). V was clipped by 5 bases and J by 4 bases, with 9 bases between them. Germline CDR1 reads SGHAT; CDR2 reads FQNNGV. The length of the CDR3 is 12 residues. DNA for the CDR3: TGTGCCAGCAGCGACCAGGGTTACGAGCAGTACTTC. It encodes CASSDQGYEQYF.

The V gene is TRBV2, the J gene TRBJ1-2, with D maybe TRBD1 (6 bases). Trimming removed 9 bases at V and 5 bases at J, with 10 bases between. In germline, CDR1 is SNHLY, CDR2 FYNNEI. There are 11 residues in the CDR3. DNA of the CDR3: TGTGCCAGTCACAGGGTTTATGGCTACACCTTC. This gives the protein CASHRVYGYTF.

V and J are TRBV6-6 and TRBJ1-1, with a possible D match to TRBD1 (6 bases). The CDR3 has 14 amino acids. Germline CDR1 MNHNY, CDR2 SVGAGI (reference sequence). Trimming took off 7 bases at V and 1 base at J, with 13 bases between the two ends. The CDR3 DNA reads as TGTGCCAGCATGGGGGCCCCTTCGAACACTGAAGCTTTCTTT. Amino acids: CASMGAPSNTEAFF.

J is TRBJ2-1 and V is TRBV29-1, with D unresolved. Germline V lookup: CDR1 SQVTM, CDR2 ANQGSEA. With 7 bases removed from V and 0 bases from J, the gap between germline ends came to 10 bases. This CDR3 spans 13 amino acids. The CDR3 nucleotides are TGCAGCGGAGACTCGAGCTCCTACAATGAGCAGTTCTTC. This gives the protein CSGDSSSYNEQFF.